One and the same sample provided the 26 T cell receptor beta chains below, sequenced in a study of blood T cell repertoires in COVID-19. The data were produced by immunoSEQ multiplex PCR, yet TCRdb's version contains in-frame clones alone and is incomplete. The sample shows approximately 130,000 clones, just under 85% of them seen only once. The source material was peripheral blood. The receptor set was obtained from a human donor in a cohort sampled during active COVID-19.

The gene calls are TRBV3-1 (or the pseudogene TRBV3-2) and TRBJ2-2, with D unresolved. The V end lost 1 base, the J end lost 1 base, and 4 bases lay between the germline ends. This CDR3 has 14 residues. Germline V gene lookup returns CDR1 LGHDT and CDR2 YNNKEL (reference sequence). This CDR3 reads CASSQGQNTGELFF. CDR3 DNA sequence: TGTGCCAGCAGCCAAGGACAGAACACCGGGGAGCTGTTTTTT.

The J gene is TRBJ2-6, the V gene TRBV5-4, with TRBD2 as a possible D gene (5 bases). The germline V gene has CDR1 SGHNT and CDR2 YYREEE (reference sequence). V was trimmed by 3 bases and J by 2 bases, leaving 6 bases between them. The CDR3 is 14 residues long. CDR3 protein: CASSSEAGANVLTF. The CDR3 nucleotides read TGTGCCAGCAGCTCGGAGGCTGGGGCCAACGTCCTGACTTTC.

V is TRBV10-3 and J is TRBJ1-1, with a weak D call TRBD1 (5 bases). CDR1 is ENHRY and CDR2 is SYGVKD in the germline V gene. Trimming stripped 0 bases from V and 3 bases from J, with 14 bases between. The CDR3 length is 16 residues. The CDR3 DNA reads as TGTGCCATCAGTGAGTCATATGGGGGGGTACACACTGAAGCTTTCTTT. Its translation is CAISESYGGVHTEAFF.

The chain joins TRBV7-2 to TRBJ1-6, with TRBD1 as a possible D gene (5 bases). V dropped 7 bases and J dropped 13 bases, with 23 bases sitting between them. This CDR3 contains 15 residues. Germline V gives CDR1 SGHTA, CDR2 FQGNSA. CDR3 sequence (DNA): TGTGCCAGCAACTCCCAAGCAGGGATGTTGGATCCCCTCCACTTT. It translates to CASNSQAGMLDPLHF.

This clone has more than one count but fewer than ten. This chain links TRBV6-5 with TRBJ2-7, with 8 bases aligning to TRBD2. After removal of 7 bases from V and 9 bases from J, the junction contained 17 bases not matched to a gene. Germline V lookup: CDR1 MNHEY, CDR2 SVGAGI. This CDR3 spans 15 amino acids. DNA of the CDR3: TGTGCCAGCATCCAGGCCCCAGCGGGGGCCGAAGGGCAGTACTTC. Translated, it gives CASIQAPAGAEGQYF.

The gene calls are TRBV3-1 (or the pseudogene TRBV3-2) and TRBJ2-2; 9 positions agree with TRBD1. J gave up 1 base and V 2 bases, and 5 bases lay outside the gene matches. This CDR3 contains 17 residues. Germline CDR1 LGHDT, CDR2 YNNKEL (reference sequence). The CDR3 spells CASSQSTDRGNTGELFF. CDR3 sequence (DNA): TGTGCCAGCAGCCAAAGTACGGACAGGGGGAACACCGGGGAGCTGTTTTTT.

The rearrangement links TRBV7-6 to TRBJ2-1; a possible D gene is TRBD2 (5 bases). This CDR3 is built from 18 residues. Trimming took off 1 base at V and 3 bases at J, with 19 bases between the two ends. The germline V gene encodes CDR1 SGHVS and CDR2 FNYEAQ. The CDR3 is CASSLVPAGRTDYNEQFF. CDR3 coding DNA: TGTGCCAGCAGCTTAGTCCCGGCGGGCAGGACCGACTACAATGAGCAGTTCTTC. Using reference TRBV7-6 and TRBJ2-1 for the parts outside the CDR3, the full variable domain is GAGVSQSPRYKVTKRGQDVALRCDPISGHVSLYWYRQALGQGPEFLTYFNYEAQQDKSGLPNDRFSAERPEGSISTLTIQRTEQRDSAMYRCASSLVPAGRTDYNEQFFGPGTRLTVL.

In its sample, this clone was seen once. The chain employs TRBV19 and TRBJ2-3; the D is unclear. V lost 3 bases, J lost 0 bases, and 13 bases lay in between. The CDR3 is made up of 16 amino acids. Germline V CDR1 and CDR2: LNHDA, SQIVND (reference sequence). As DNA, the CDR3 is TGTGCCAGTAGTATGTTGGGCACTGGCAGCACAGATACGCAGTATTTT. Protein sequence: CASSMLGTGSTDTQYF.

The chain employs TRBV19 and TRBJ2-2, with D tentatively TRBD2 (7 bases). The CDR3 runs 18 residues. Germline CDR1 reads LNHDA; CDR2 reads SQIVND (reference sequence). The V end was cut by 5 bases, the J end by 3 bases, with 22 bases between. CDR3 sequence reads: CASSFELGGARYTGELFF. The CDR3 DNA reads TGTGCCAGTAGTTTCGAGCTGGGGGGGGCGCGGTACACCGGGGAGCTGTTTTTT.

The chain carries TRBV13 and TRBJ1-1; tentatively, D is TRBD1 (6 bases). V lost 4 bases to trimming and J lost 6 bases, with 15 bases between them. This CDR3 comprises 14 residues. CDR1 is PRHDT and CDR2 is FYEKMQ in the germline V gene (reference sequence). CDR3 in DNA: TGTGCCAGCAGCTACAGGGAAGGCCCCTCTGAAGCTTTCTTT. Its translation is CASSYREGPSEAFF.

This chain connects TRBV7-8 to TRBJ1-1; TRBD1 might be the D (5 bases). Germline V gene lookup returns CDR1 SGHVS and CDR2 FQNEAQ. Trimming shortened V by 0 bases and J by 0 bases, and 17 bases separated the two germline ends. CDR3 length: 18 residues. CDR3 DNA: TGTGCCAGCAGCTTAGCCCCCCCCCTAAGGGGCTTGAACACTGAAGCTTTCTTT. Translation gives CASSLAPPLRGLNTEAFF.

This chain joins TRBV5-6 and TRBJ2-5; weak D call: TRBD1 (7 bases). This CDR3 comprises 16 residues. CDR1 and CDR2 (germline): SGHDT, YYEEEE. Trimming left V 2 bases short and J 4 bases short, with 18 bases between. CDR3 region: CASSFRSGGRGETQYF. In DNA, the CDR3 is TGTGCCAGCAGCTTCCGTTCAGGGGGGAGAGGAGAGACCCAGTACTTC.

The rearrangement uses TRBV15 and TRBJ1-1; D is unclear. The V end lost 0 bases, the J end lost 1 base, and 6 bases lay between the germline ends. Per the germline V gene, CDR1 is LNHNV and CDR2 is YYDKDF (reference sequence). The CDR3 contains 14 residues. CDR3 in amino acids: CATSRDSTNTEAFF. The CDR3 bases are TGTGCCACCAGCAGAGATTCTACGAACACTGAAGCTTTCTTT.

The J gene is TRBJ2-2, the V gene TRBV5-5; 8 bases align to TRBD2. J lost 4 bases, V lost 6 bases, and 8 bases had no gene match. The length of the CDR3 is 15 residues. CDR1 SGHKS and CDR2 YYEKEE come from the germline V gene (reference sequence). In nucleotides, the CDR3 is TGTGCCAGCACCGGGGGGGCCACGGTCACCGGGGAGCTGTTTTTT. Translation gives CASTGGATVTGELFF. Based on the CDR3 plus reference TRBV5-5 and TRBJ2-2, the full variable domain is DAGVTQSPTHLIKTRGQQVTLRCSPISGHKSVSWYQQVLGQGPQFIFQYYEKEERGRGNFPDRFSARQFPNYSSELNVNALLLGDSALYLCASTGGATVTGELFFGEGSRLTVL.

This clone appeared once. J is TRBJ1-2 and V is TRBV5-4; 8 bases map to TRBD1. The germline V gene encodes CDR1 SGHNT and CDR2 YYREEE (reference sequence). With V trimmed by 4 bases and J by 4 bases, 3 bases remained unmatched. The CDR3 runs to 13 residues. CDR3 sequence (DNA): TGTGCCAGCAGCGGAACAGGGGGCTATGGCTACACCTTC. Amino acids: CASSGTGGYGYTF. Supplemented by reference TRBV5-4 and TRBJ1-2, the full variable domain reads ETGVTQSPTHLIKTRGQQVTLRCSSQSGHNTVSWYQQALGQGPQFIFQYYREEENGRGNFPPRFSGLQFPNYSSELNVNALELDDSALYLCASSGTGGYGYTFGSGTRLTVV.

The chain links TRBV19 to TRBJ2-1; perhaps TRBD1 as D (7 bases). CDR3 length: 16 amino acids. The germline V gene encodes CDR1 LNHDA and CDR2 SQIVND (reference sequence). V was cut by 1 base and J by 5 bases, with 15 bases left in between. Here the CDR3 reads CASSIAVGRGDNEQFF. The CDR3 DNA is TGTGCCAGTAGTATAGCGGTCGGCAGGGGGGACAATGAGCAGTTCTTC.

This chain links TRBV6-1 with TRBJ1-6, with 7 bases identical to TRBD1. The V segment lost 0 bases and the J segment 13 bases; nucleotides outside the gene matches: 12. CDR1 is MNHNS and CDR2 is SASEGT in the germline V gene. The CDR3 length is 16 residues. This CDR3 is CASSEALKGAGAPLHF. The CDR3, as DNA: TGTGCCAGCAGTGAAGCGCTAAAGGGGGCTGGGGCCCCCCTCCACTTT.

The genes are TRBV6-5 and TRBJ1-2, with 7 bases aligning to TRBD1. V lost 4 bases and J lost 0; bases outside the gene matches: 5. Germline V gives CDR1 MNHEY, CDR2 SVGAGI. The CDR3 covers 15 residues. This CDR3 is CASSWWTGTNYGYTF. CDR3 nucleotides: TGTGCCAGCAGTTGGTGGACAGGTACTAACTATGGCTACACCTTC.

This sequence joins TRBV10-3 and TRBJ1-2; TRBD1 aligns across 8 bases. V dropped 7 bases and J dropped 3; count of bases not matched to a gene: 7. Germline assignment: CDR1 ENHRY and CDR2 SYGVKD. The CDR3 loop spans 14 amino acids. CDR3 sequence: CAIKGTGGDYGYTF. The CDR3 DNA sequence: TGTGCCATCAAAGGAACAGGGGGGGACTATGGCTACACCTTC.

This sequence joins TRBV5-4 and TRBJ2-2, with D perhaps matching TRBD1 (6 bases). Germline V gene lookup returns CDR1 SGHNT and CDR2 YYREEE (reference sequence). This CDR3 has 14 amino acids. Trimming left V 2 bases short and J 7 bases short, with 12 bases between. The CDR3 DNA follows: TGTGCCAGCAGCTTAGAACAGGGTATCGGGGAGCTGTTTTTT. Translation gives CASSLEQGIGELFF.

The chain joins TRBV6-5 to TRBJ2-1, with D possibly matching TRBD1 (6 bases). This CDR3 comprises 16 residues. Trimming left V 2 bases short and J 8 bases short, with 19 bases between. Per the germline V gene, CDR1 is MNHEY and CDR2 is SVGAGI. Here the CDR3 DNA reads TGTGCCAGCAGTTACCGCTCCCGCCCGCCAGGGGATGAGCAGTTCTTC. This codes for CASSYRSRPPGDEQFF.

The CDR3 DNA is TGCGCCAGCAGCTTAACGGACTCTCCTGGGGAGCAGTACTTC. Protein product: CASSLTDSPGEQYF. The chain recombines TRBV5-1 with TRBJ2-7, with a tentative D call TRBD2 (5 bases). With 2 bases removed from V and 7 bases from J, the gap between germline ends came to 16 bases. This CDR3 has 14 residues. From germline, CDR1 is SGHRS and CDR2 YFSETQ.

The chain combines TRBV10-3 with TRBJ2-5; 9 bases align to TRBD2. J was trimmed by 4 bases and V by 11 bases; bases with no gene match: 17. This CDR3 has 16 residues. Per the germline V gene, CDR1 is ENHRY and CDR2 is SYGVKD. This CDR3 reads CASSLSGGGALETQYF. The CDR3 DNA reads TGTGCCTCGTCCCTTTCTGGCGGGGGGGCCTTAGAGACCCAGTACTTC.

This clone came up once. This chain connects TRBV11-2 to TRBJ2-3; D may be TRBD1 (6 bases). This CDR3 contains 20 residues. CDR1 SGHAT and CDR2 FQNNGV come from the germline V gene. V was cut by 0 bases and J by 0 bases, with 22 bases left in between. The CDR3 DNA is TGTGCCAGCAGCTTAGATCCCTGGCCAGGGGTCACACCTAGCACAGATACGCAGTATTTT. Translation gives CASSLDPWPGVTPSTDTQYF.

V gene TRBV5-1 combines with J gene TRBJ2-3; TRBD2 is a possible D gene (5 bases). The length of the CDR3 is 14 residues. From germline, CDR1 is SGHRS and CDR2 YFSETQ. Trimming removed 3 bases from V and 0 bases from J, with 8 bases in between. The CDR3 sequence is CASSSAASTDTQYF. The CDR3 bases are TGCGCCAGCAGCTCAGCGGCTAGCACAGATACGCAGTATTTT.

The chain links TRBV4-2 to TRBJ1-3, with D unclear. Trimming removed 0 bases from V and 3 bases from J, with 12 bases in between. Germline V lookup: CDR1 LGHNA, CDR2 YNFKEQ. This CDR3 is built from 16 residues. The CDR3 DNA sequence: TGTGCCAGCAGCCAAGACTCGGAGGTATTTGGAAACACCATATATTTT. Protein sequence: CASSQDSEVFGNTIYF.